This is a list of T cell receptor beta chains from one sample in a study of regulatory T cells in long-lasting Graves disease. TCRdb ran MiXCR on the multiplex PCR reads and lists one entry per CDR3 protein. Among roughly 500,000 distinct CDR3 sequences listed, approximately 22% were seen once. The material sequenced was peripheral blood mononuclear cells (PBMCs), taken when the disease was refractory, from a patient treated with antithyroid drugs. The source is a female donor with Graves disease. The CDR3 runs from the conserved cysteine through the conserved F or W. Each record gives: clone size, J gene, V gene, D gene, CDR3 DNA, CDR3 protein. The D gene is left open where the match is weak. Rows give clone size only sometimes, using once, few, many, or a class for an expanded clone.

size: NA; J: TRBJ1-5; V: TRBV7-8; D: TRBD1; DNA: TGTGCCAGCAGCTTAGGTCTACCAGGGGGACAGCCCCAGCATTTT; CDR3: CASSLGLPGGQPQHF
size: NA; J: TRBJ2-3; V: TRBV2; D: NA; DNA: TGTGCCAGCAGCCACGGGGCTAGTCTCTTTAACCTAAACACAGATACGCAGTATTTT; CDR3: CASSHGASLFNLNTDTQYF
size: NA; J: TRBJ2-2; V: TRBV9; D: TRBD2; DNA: TGTGCCAGCAGCTCTAGCGGGGGTTTCATCGGGGAGCTGTTTTTT; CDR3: CASSSSGGFIGELFF
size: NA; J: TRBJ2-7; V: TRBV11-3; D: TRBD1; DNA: TGTGCCAGCAGCTCCTACGTCCGGGACAGGGGAAGAGAAGAGCAGTACTTC; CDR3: CASSSYVRDRGREEQYF
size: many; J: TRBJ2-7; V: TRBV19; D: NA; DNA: TGTGCCAGTAGCGAGAGAGACGGAGCCTACGAGCAGTACTTC; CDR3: CASSERDGAYEQYF
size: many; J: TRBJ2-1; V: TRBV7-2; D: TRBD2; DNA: TGTGCCAGCAGGCCAGGACTAGCGGTGATCCCCTACAATGAGCAGTTCTTC; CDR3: CASRPGLAVIPYNEQFF
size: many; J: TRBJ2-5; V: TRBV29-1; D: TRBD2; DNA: TGCAGCGTAAGGACTAGCGGGCCCCCGGGGGAGACCCAGTACTTC; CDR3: CSVRTSGPPGETQYF
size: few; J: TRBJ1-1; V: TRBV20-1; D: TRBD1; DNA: TGCAGTGCTCCCGGGACAGAGAACACTGAAGCTTTCTTT; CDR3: CSAPGTENTEAFF
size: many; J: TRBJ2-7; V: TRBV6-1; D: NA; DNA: TGTGCCAGCAGGAGGCAGGGGACAAACGAGCAGTACTTC; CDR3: CASRRQGTNEQYF
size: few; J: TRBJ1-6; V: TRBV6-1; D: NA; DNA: TGTGCCAGCAAGGGTCTCAGGGGTTCACCCCTCCACTTT; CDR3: CASKGLRGSPLHF
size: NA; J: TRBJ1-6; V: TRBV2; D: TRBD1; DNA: TGTGCCAGCAGCCGGGACAGGAAGAATTCACCCCTCCACTTT; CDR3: CASSRDRKNSPLHF
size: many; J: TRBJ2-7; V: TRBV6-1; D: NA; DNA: TGTGCCATCGCGAGGACATCGAGCTCCTACGAGCAGTACTTC; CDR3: CAIARTSSSYEQYF
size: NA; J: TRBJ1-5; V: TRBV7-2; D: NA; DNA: TGTGCCAGCAGCTTAGTTGGGACAAGCAATCAGCCCCAGCATTTT; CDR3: CASSLVGTSNQPQHF
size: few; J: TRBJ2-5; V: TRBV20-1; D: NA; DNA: TGCAGTGCTAGACGCCTGGGGGGCCGGAGAGAGACCCAGTACTTC; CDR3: CSARRLGGRRETQYF
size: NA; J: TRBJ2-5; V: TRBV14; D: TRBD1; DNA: TGTGCCAGCAGCCACGGGACAGGACTAATACTTCAAGAGACCCAGTACTTC; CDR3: CASSHGTGLILQETQYF
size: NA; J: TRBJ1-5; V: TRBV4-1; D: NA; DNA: TGCGCCAGCAGCCAACAGGGACATCTTTATAGCAATCAGCCCCAGCATTTT; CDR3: CASSQQGHLYSNQPQHF
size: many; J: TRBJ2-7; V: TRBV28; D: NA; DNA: TGTGCCAGCAGTTTTCCCCCGGCCCCTACGTGGGACGAGCAGTACTTC; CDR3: CASSFPPAPTWDEQYF
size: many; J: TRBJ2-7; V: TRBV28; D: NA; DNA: TGTGCCAGCATTGGGGAAGACAGCTACGAGCAGTACTTC; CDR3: CASIGEDSYEQYF
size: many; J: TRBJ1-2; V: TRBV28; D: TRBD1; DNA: TGTGCCAGCAGTTTACCAACAACAGGGGATTATTACACCTTC; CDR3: CASSLPTTGDYYTF
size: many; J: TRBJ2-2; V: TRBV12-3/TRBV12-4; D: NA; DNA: TGTGCCAGCAGTTTACCCACGGCGGTGGCCGGGGAGCTGTTTTTT; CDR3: CASSLPTAVAGELFF
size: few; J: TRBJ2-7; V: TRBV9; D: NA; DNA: TGTGCCAGCAGCGTAGGGGCAGGGTACTACGAGCAGTACTTC; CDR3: CASSVGAGYYEQYF
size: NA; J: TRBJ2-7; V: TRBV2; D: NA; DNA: TGTGCCAGCAGTTTCAGGGCCCACTACGAGCAGTACTTC; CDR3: CASSFRAHYEQYF
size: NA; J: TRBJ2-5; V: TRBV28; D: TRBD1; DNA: TGTGCCAGCAGTTCCCGCGACAGGGCCCAAGAGACCCAGTACTTC; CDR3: CASSSRDRAQETQYF
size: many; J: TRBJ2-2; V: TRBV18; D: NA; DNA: TGTGCCAGCAGCCCTAGCGCCGGGGAGCTGTTTTTT; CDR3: CASSPSAGELFF
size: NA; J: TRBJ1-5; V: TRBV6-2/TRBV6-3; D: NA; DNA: TGTGCCAGCAGTTACGGCCTCGCTCAGCCCCAGCATTTT; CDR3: CASSYGLAQPQHF
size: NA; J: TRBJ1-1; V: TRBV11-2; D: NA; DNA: TGTGCCAGCAGCTTAGATCGGGGGGGTCCTGAAGCTTTCTTT; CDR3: CASSLDRGGPEAFF
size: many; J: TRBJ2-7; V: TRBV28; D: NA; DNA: TGTGCCAGCATTGGGCAGGGGTGGAAAGAGCAGTACTTC; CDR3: CASIGQGWKEQYF
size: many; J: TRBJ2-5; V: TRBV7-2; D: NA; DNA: TGTGCCAGCAGCAGTATCCAAGAGACCCAGTACTTC; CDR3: CASSSIQETQYF
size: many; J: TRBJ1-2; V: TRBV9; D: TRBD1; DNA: TGTGCCAGCAGCGTAGCAGGGGGCGACGCTGGCTACACCTTC; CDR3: CASSVAGGDAGYTF
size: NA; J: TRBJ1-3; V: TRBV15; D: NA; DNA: TGTGCCACCAGCAGGGACCCCGGCGCTGACACCATATATTTT; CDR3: CATSRDPGADTIYF